The 7 T cell receptor beta chains listed next were all sequenced from one sample in a study of blood T cell repertoires in COVID-19. Repertoires were generated with immunoSEQ multiplex PCR, while TCRdb's copy carries only in-frame clones and drops some. The sample lists over 600,000 clones, 80% to 90% occurring once. Material for sequencing was peripheral blood. Source of these receptors: a woman aged 18-29 years with acute or convalescent COVID-19.

The chain uses TRBV19 and TRBJ2-1; TRBD1 is a possible D gene (5 bases). Germline V gives CDR1 LNHDA, CDR2 SQIVND (reference sequence). V was pared by 1 base and J by 0 bases, with 16 bases between. This CDR3 region has 18 residues. CDR3 sequence: CASSIGSRTPSSYNEQFF. CDR3 coding DNA: TGTGCCAGTAGTATAGGCTCCCGGACACCTAGCTCCTACAATGAGCAGTTCTTC.

The genes are TRBV5-1 and TRBJ2-7, with D perhaps matching TRBD1 (5 bases). The CDR3 runs 14 residues. Germline loops: CDR1 SGHRS, CDR2 YFSETQ. V was pared by 2 bases and J by 3 bases, with 12 bases between. CDR3 protein: CASSFGANNYEQYF. CDR3 bases: TGCGCCAGCAGCTTTGGGGCCAATAACTACGAGCAGTACTTC.

The chain joins TRBV28 to TRBJ1-1; tentative D call: TRBD1 (6 bases). This CDR3 comprises 15 residues. V was shortened by 5 bases and J by 1 base, with 14 bases between the two germline ends. The V gene's germline CDR1 is MDHEN and CDR2 SYDVKM. CDR3 residues: CASSAYQGRNTEAFF. The CDR3 DNA follows: TGTGCCAGCAGTGCCTACCAGGGGAGGAACACTGAAGCTTTCTTT.

The CDR3 sequence: CASSMNAGSAAYEQYF. For the CDR3, the DNA is TGTGCCAGCAGTATGAATGCAGGGTCGGCGGCCTACGAGCAGTACTTC. The chain combines TRBV7-8 with TRBJ2-7; possibly TRBD1 for D (5 bases). The V gene lost 6 bases and the J gene lost 2 bases, with 20 bases spanning the gap. Germline assignment: CDR1 SGHVS and CDR2 FQNEAQ. This CDR3 contains 16 residues.

The gene calls are TRBV9 and TRBJ2-3; 10 nucleotides match TRBD2. Trimming removed 4 bases from V and 4 bases from J; junction bases left unmatched: 9. This CDR3 is 16 amino acids long. The germline V gene has CDR1 SGDLS and CDR2 YYNGEE. CDR3 residues: CASSPAQRGGSDTQYF. The CDR3 DNA is TGTGCCAGCAGCCCGGCCCAGCGGGGGGGGTCAGATACGCAGTATTTT.

The count of this clone is one. V and J are TRBV24-1 and TRBJ1-2, with 9 bases matching TRBD1. The germline CDR1 and CDR2 sequences are KGHDR and SFDVKD. V trimming: 6 bases; J trimming: 8 bases; junction bases outside the gene matches: 6. The CDR3 runs 13 residues. This chain's CDR3 is CATSRGQGFGYTF. CDR3 bases: TGTGCCACCAGTAGGGGACAGGGATTCGGCTACACCTTC.

The V gene is TRBV27, the J gene TRBJ1-6; 7 bases align to TRBD1. CDR1 is MNHEY, CDR2 SMNVEV, per germline (reference sequence). The CDR3 runs 15 residues. The V and J ends lost 3 bases and 10 bases, in that order; junction bases with no gene match: 9. The CDR3 nucleotides read TGTGCCAGCAGTTTCGAACAGGGGTTGCGGTCACCCCTCCACTTT. It encodes CASSFEQGLRSPLHF.